Below, 29 T cell receptor beta chains from the same sample are listed, as sequenced in a study of T cell clonality in common variable immunodeficiency. Study results and caveats: Common variable immunodeficiency TCR beta sequences reportedly had fewer deletions and N-nucleotide insertions.

No antigen is known for these receptors. Sequencing used immunoSEQ multiplex PCR; TCRdb keeps in-frame clones, though not all of them. This sample carries 25,000 to 30,000 clones, none of them present only once. The specimen was peripheral blood mononuclear cells. These receptors were collected from a human donor with common variable immunodeficiency.

This clone was observed a handful of times. The CDR3 end lies 3 residues beyond the end of the read and is filled in from the germline J gene. V and J are TRBV20-1 and TRBJ2-3; D not certain. From germline, CDR1 is DFQATT and CDR2 SNEGSKA (reference sequence). The V gene lost 8 bases and the J gene lost 8 bases, with 17 bases spanning the gap. The CDR3 loop spans 12 amino acids. This CDR3 is CSYTSSGGTQYF. The DNA read from the CDR3 is TGCAGTTATACGTCGTCAGGTGGTACG.

As concerns this clone: The read terminates 3 residues ahead of where the CDR3 ends, so the germline J gene completes it. The chain links TRBV19 to TRBJ1-1; no clear D. In germline, CDR1 is LNHDA, CDR2 SQIVND (reference sequence). CDR3 length: 14 residues. V gave up 0 bases and J gave up 1 base, with 6 bases separating them. CDR3 DNA, as far as it was read: TGTGCCAGTAGTATAGAGACGGGGAACACTGAA. Translating it yields CASSIETGNTE. The CDR3 as a whole reads CASSIETGNTEAFF.

This clone was counted a few times. Read data end 3 residues before the CDR3 end; the end is taken from the germline J gene. V and J are TRBV2 and TRBJ2-7, with D possibly matching TRBD2 (6 bases). Germline loops: CDR1 SNHLY, CDR2 FYNNEI. The CDR3 spans 15 residues. V was clipped by 3 bases and J by 0 bases, with 12 bases between them. The CDR3 sequence: CASSDSQRVSYEQYF. The DNA read from the CDR3 is TGTGCCAGCAGTGACAGCCAGCGGGTCTCCTACGAG.

This clone was counted many times. The sequenced fragment ends 3 residues before the CDR3 boundary, so the rest is inferred from the germline J gene. This chain joins TRBV14 and TRBJ2-4; 8 bases are shared with TRBD1. This CDR3 region has 15 residues. Germline CDR1 reads SGHDN; CDR2 reads FVKESK. CDR3 DNA, as far as it was read: TGTGCCAGCAGCTTGGCAGGGGGCGGGTTCGGAATT. Translated: CASSLAGGGFGI. The entire CDR3 reads CASSLAGGGFGIQYF.

The CDR3 loop reads CASSPKGTGGAPNQPQHF. The CDR3 DNA, read in part, is TGTGCCAGCTCACCGAAAGGGACAGGGGGAGCCCCCAATCAGCCC. The chain carries TRBV18 and TRBJ1-5; 11 bases map to TRBD1. The read ends 3 residues early relative to the CDR3; the germline J gene fills the gap. The V and J ends lost 3 bases and 3 bases, in that order; junction bases with no gene match: 10. The length of the CDR3 is 18 residues. Germline CDR1 reads KGHSH; CDR2 reads LQKENI.

This clone was counted a few times. The read falls 3 residues short of the CDR3 end, and the missing part is taken from the germline J gene. The J gene is TRBJ2-5, the V gene TRBV6-1; D may be TRBD2 (5 bases). Trimming took 4 bases from V and 1 from J, leaving 10 bases between them. Per the germline V gene, CDR1 is MNHNS and CDR2 is SASEGT. This CDR3 contains 14 residues. Here the CDR3 reads CASSAEGSQETQYF. The CDR3 bases that were read are TGTGCCAGCAGTGCCGAGGGCAGCCAAGAGACC.

Comments on this clone: Sequencing ends 3 residues short of the CDR3 end; the germline J gene provides the rest. The V gene is TRBV29-1, the J gene TRBJ2-7; the match to TRBD2 covers 7 bases. Germline CDR1 and CDR2: SQVTM and ANQGSEA. V gave up 5 bases and J gave up 6 bases; unmatched junction bases: 7. The CDR3 runs to 12 residues. CDR3 sequence: CSVKTSIGEQYF. The CDR3 bases that were read are TGCAGCGTTAAGACTAGCATCGGCGAG.

This clone has more than one count but fewer than ten. Read sequence stops 3 residues before the CDR3 end, and the germline J gene provides the missing end. The chain is built from TRBV2 and TRBJ2-7; D is perhaps TRBD1 (6 bases). The CDR3 spans 14 residues. CDR1 and CDR2 (germline): SNHLY, FYNNEI. Between the trimmed V and J ends, which lost 9 bases and 2 bases, there was a span of 17 bases. CDR3 bases read: TGTGCCAGACGGCGACAGGCTGACACCTACGAG. The encoded protein is CARRRQADTYE. The entire CDR3 is CARRRQADTYEQYF.

This clone was detected many times. Read data end 3 residues before the CDR3 end; the end is taken from the germline J gene. This sequence joins TRBV5-1 and TRBJ2-5, with D possibly matching TRBD1 (5 bases). The CDR3 spans 16 residues. Trimming took 4 bases from V and 3 from J, leaving 19 bases between them. Germline-derived CDR1 and CDR2 are SGHRS and YFSETQ. The CDR3: CASSPGHSGWEETQYF. The sequenced part of the CDR3 DNA is TGCGCCAGCAGCCCCGGACATTCCGGCTGGGAAGAGACC.

Comments on this clone: The read falls 3 residues short of the CDR3 end, and the missing part is taken from the germline J gene. The chain is built from TRBV30 and TRBJ2-3, with TRBD2 matching 9 bases. V lost 2 bases and J lost 4; bases outside the gene matches: 4. The CDR3 is 14 residues long. The germline CDR1 and CDR2 sequences are GTSNPN and SVGIG (reference sequence). The DNA read from the CDR3 is TGTGCCTGGAGTATAGCGGGAGCCCCAGATACG. Translation gives CAWSIAGAPDT. The CDR3 as a whole reads CAWSIAGAPDTQYF.

The table lists this clone with many counts. Read coverage stops 3 residues before the CDR3 terminus; the germline J gene supplies the remainder. The chain combines TRBV5-5 with TRBJ2-3, with TRBD2 as a possible D gene (5 bases). Looked up from germline, CDR1 is SGHKS and CDR2 is YYEKEE (reference sequence). The CDR3 contains 13 residues. Trimming shortened V by 3 bases and J by 0 bases, and 5 bases separated the two germline ends. The covered CDR3 bases are TGTGCCAGCAGCTCGGGGAGCACAGATACG. As protein: CASSSGSTDT. The CDR3 as a whole reads CASSSGSTDTQYF.

In the case of this clone: The read ends 3 residues shy of where the CDR3 ends; the end is completed using the germline J gene. This chain links TRBV25-1 with TRBJ2-3; TRBD2 aligns across 10 bases. The CDR3 runs 17 residues. Looked up from germline, CDR1 is MGHDK and CDR2 is SYGVNS. V was pared by 8 bases and J by 2 bases, with 13 bases of the junction left unmatched. The covered CDR3 bases are TGTGCCAGCGCAAGGGGGTTGACTAGCGGGCCCACAGATACG. This gives the protein CASARGLTSGPTDT. The CDR3 as a whole reads CASARGLTSGPTDTQYF.

In its sample, this clone was seen a few times. The CDR3 end lies 3 residues beyond the end of the read and is filled in from the germline J gene. V usage is TRBV19 and J usage is TRBJ2-1; TRBD2 aligns across 8 bases. With 6 bases clipped from V and 1 base from J, the junction kept 5 bases outside the gene matches. Germline V gene data show CDR1 as LNHDA and CDR2 as SQIVND (reference sequence). The CDR3 has 15 amino acids. The CDR3 loop is CASRETSGSYNEQFF. The sequenced CDR3 bases are TGTGCCAGTAGGGAAACTAGCGGATCCTACAATGAG.

Many counts were recorded for this clone. Sequencing ends 3 residues short of the CDR3 end; the germline J gene provides the rest. The V call is TRBV15, the J call TRBJ1-5, with unresolved D. The CDR3 consists of 15 residues. From germline, CDR1 is LNHNV and CDR2 YYDKDF (reference sequence). V shed 0 bases and J shed 4 bases, with 10 bases lying between them. The CDR3 bases that were read are TGTGCCACCAGCAGAGAGAGTCATGCGAATCAGCCC. Amino acids: CATSRESHANQP. In full, the CDR3 is CATSRESHANQPQHF.

A word on this clone: The read gets to within 3 residues of the CDR3 end, and the germline J gene fills in the rest. The chain uses TRBV2 and TRBJ2-7; weak D call: TRBD2 (6 bases). Germline V CDR1 and CDR2: SNHLY, FYNNEI. This CDR3 contains 13 residues. V was cut by 6 bases and J by 5 bases, with 14 bases left in between. Incomplete CDR3 DNA: TGTGCCAGCAGATTGGAGGGCTACAACGAG. Protein: CASRLEGYNE. The entire CDR3 protein reads CASRLEGYNEQYF.

Only a few counts were recorded for this clone. The read terminates 3 residues ahead of where the CDR3 ends, so the germline J gene completes it. The chain joins TRBV6-1 to TRBJ2-3; 13 positions match TRBD2. CDR1 and CDR2 from the germline V gene are MNHNS and SASEGT. This CDR3 comprises 18 residues. V was clipped by 2 bases and J by 7 bases; unmatched bases: 12. The CDR3: CASSETGTSGINTNTQYF. Partial CDR3 DNA: TGTGCCAGCAGTGAAACTGGGACTAGCGGGATAAACACGAATACG.

This clone was seen a few times. The read gets to within 3 residues of the CDR3 end, and the germline J gene fills in the rest. The gene calls are TRBV7-7 and TRBJ2-7; 9 positions agree with TRBD1. Germline values: CDR1 SSHAT, CDR2 FNYEAQ (reference sequence). Trimming removed 6 bases from V and 2 bases from J; junction bases left unmatched: 5. The CDR3 extends over 14 amino acids. The CDR3 sequence is CASSSNRGPYEQYF. The CDR3 DNA, read in part, is TGTGCCAGCAGTTCCAACAGGGGGCCCTACGAG. Based on the CDR3 plus reference TRBV7-7 and TRBJ2-7, the full variable domain is GAGVSQSPRYKVTKRGQDVTLRCDPISSHATLYWYQQALGQGPEFLTYFNYEAQPDKSGLPSDRFSAERPEGSISTLTIQRTEQRDSAMYRCASSSNRGPYEQYFGPGTRLTVT.

Notes on this clone: The observed sequence ends 3 residues before the CDR3 terminus, with the missing tail filled in from the germline J gene. The V call is TRBV19, the J call TRBJ2-7; 7 nucleotides agree with TRBD1. The CDR3 covers 15 residues. Germline CDR1 is LNHDA and CDR2 is SQIVND (reference sequence). J gave up 2 bases and V 4 bases, and 8 bases lay outside the gene matches. The covered CDR3 bases are TGTGCCAGTAGTAGACTGACAGGGCAAACCTACGAG. The encoded protein is CASSRLTGQTYE. The complete CDR3 reads CASSRLTGQTYEQYF.

There are a few counts of this clone. The CDR3 end is not reached by the read, which stops 3 residues before it; the germline J gene fills it in. V is TRBV6-2 or TRBV6-3 and J is TRBJ2-2, with D possibly TRBD1 on 6 matching bases. V was cut by 7 bases and J by 0 bases, with 15 bases left in between. Germline CDR1 MNHEY, CDR2 SVGEGT. The CDR3 sequence is 16 residues long. CDR3: CASTYIQGSNTGELFF. CDR3 DNA (partial): TGTGCCAGCACCTACATACAGGGATCGAACACCGGGGAG.

This clone was recorded many times. The CDR3 end is not reached by the read, which stops 3 residues before it; the germline J gene fills it in. J is TRBJ2-3 and V is TRBV12-3 or TRBV12-4; the D gene is possibly TRBD2 (5 bases). The CDR3 loop spans 16 amino acids. Trimming cost V 6 bases and J 3 bases, with 19 bases left between them. Here the CDR3 reads CASSSPTREETDTQYF. CDR3 DNA (partial): TGTGCCAGCAGCTCCCCAACTAGAGAGGAGACAGATACG.

This clone was seen only a few times. Read sequence stops 3 residues before the CDR3 end, and the germline J gene provides the missing end. This chain uses TRBV6-1 with TRBJ2-7; tentative D call: TRBD1 (5 bases). The CDR3 is 15 residues long. Looked up from germline, CDR1 is MNHNS and CDR2 is SASEGT. Trimming took 4 bases from V and 1 from J, leaving 14 bases between them. Incomplete CDR3 DNA: TGTGCCAGCAGTGGTCACCGACAGATTTCCTACGAG. Its translation: CASSGHRQISYE. The full CDR3 sequence reads CASSGHRQISYEQYF.

This clone has at least ten counts. CDR3 sequence: CAISGAGTSGNEQFF. The CDR3 bases that were read are TGTGCCATCAGTGGTGCCGGGACTAGCGGCAATGAG. The V and J genes are TRBV10-3 and TRBJ2-1; 11 bases match TRBD2. The read gets to within 3 residues of the CDR3 end, and the germline J gene fills in the rest. J was trimmed by 6 bases and V by 4 bases; bases with no gene match: 5. Per germline, CDR1 ENHRY and CDR2 SYGVKD. This CDR3 has 15 amino acids.

Concerning this clone itself: Sequencing ends 3 residues short of the CDR3 end; the germline J gene provides the rest. This chain links TRBV2 with TRBJ2-7; TRBD2 aligns across 12 bases. The length of the CDR3 is 13 residues. The ends lost 6 bases at V and 4 bases at J; junction bases unmatched: 1. CDR1 SNHLY and CDR2 FYNNEI come from the germline V gene. The CDR3 loop reads CASRLAGGYEQYF. Partial CDR3 DNA: TGTGCCAGCAGACTAGCGGGAGGTTACGAG.

This clone came up many times. The read terminates 3 residues before the CDR3 end, so the remaining end is supplied by the germline J gene. The same CDR3 can be traced to other DNA sequences in this sample. The chain links TRBV7-8 to TRBJ2-1; D gene uncertain. The V gene lost 1 base and the J gene lost 4 bases, with 5 bases spanning the gap. The CDR3 totals 13 residues. The V gene's germline CDR1 is SGHVS and CDR2 FQNEAQ. Partial CDR3 DNA: TGTGCCAGCAGCTTAGGTCAGTACAATGAG. Encoded protein: CASSLGQYNE. Given in full, the CDR3 is CASSLGQYNEQFF.

The sample holds a few counts of this clone. The missing CDR3 end, 3 residues past where the read stops, is filled in from the germline J gene. The chain joins TRBV19 to TRBJ1-5, with 12 positions matching TRBD1. The V segment lost 6 bases and the J segment 5 bases; nucleotides outside the gene matches: 14. The CDR3 has 18 residues. CDR1 is LNHDA, CDR2 SQIVND, per germline (reference sequence). Incomplete CDR3 DNA: TGTGCCAGTAGCCGGGCCGGGACAGGGGGCCTCCTCGATCAGCCC. This encodes CASSRAGTGGLLDQP. The CDR3 as a whole reads CASSRAGTGGLLDQPQHF. Combining the CDR3 with reference TRBV19 and TRBJ1-5 gives the whole variable domain DGGITQSPKYLFRKEGQNVTLSCEQNLNHDAMYWYRQDPGQGLRLIYYSQIVNDFQKGDIAEGYSVSREKKESFPLTVTSAQKNPTAFYLCASSRAGTGGLLDQPQHFGDGTRLSIL.

This clone showed up just a few times. The missing CDR3 end, 3 residues past where the read stops, is filled in from the germline J gene. The V call is TRBV19, the J call TRBJ2-7; TRBD1 is a possible D gene (5 bases). This CDR3 region has 15 residues. V lost 5 bases, J lost 0 bases, and 14 bases lay in between. CDR1 is LNHDA, CDR2 SQIVND, per germline (reference sequence). The sequenced CDR3 bases are TGTGCCAGTAGTCCCTGGGGCTTTAGCTCCTACGAG. It encodes CASSPWGFSSYE. The complete CDR3 reads CASSPWGFSSYEQYF.

This clone came up a few times. The read terminates 3 residues before the CDR3 end, so the remaining end is supplied by the germline J gene. V is TRBV11-1 and J is TRBJ2-1; D remains unclear. This CDR3 comprises 13 residues. V shed 6 bases and J shed 6 bases, with 12 bases lying between them. Germline lookup yields CDR1 SGHAT and CDR2 FQDESV (reference sequence). The CDR3 spells CASRDWQANEQFF. The sequenced part of the CDR3 DNA is TGTGCCAGCAGGGATTGGCAGGCCAATGAG.

Turning to this clone: The missing CDR3 end, 3 residues past where the read stops, is filled in from the germline J gene. This chain connects TRBV7-2 to TRBJ1-4; the D gene is possibly TRBD1 (5 bases). Trimming stripped 4 bases from V and 8 bases from J, with 8 bases between. The CDR3 consists of 12 residues. Per the germline V gene, CDR1 is SGHTA and CDR2 is FQGNSA. CDR3 amino acids: CASSSRTEKLFF. Partial CDR3 DNA: TGTGCCAGCAGCTCTCGGACAGAAAAA.

This clone was found many times. The read comes to an end 3 residues before the CDR3 does, leaving the germline J gene to fill in the end. V and J are TRBV5-1 and TRBJ2-7; possibly TRBD1 for D (6 bases). The CDR3 is made up of 14 amino acids. CDR1 and CDR2 (germline): SGHRS, YFSETQ. Trimming shortened V by 1 base and J by 4 bases, and 12 bases separated the two germline ends. The sequenced part of the CDR3 DNA is TGCGCCAGCAGCTTGCGACAGGATAGTTACGAG. As protein: CASSLRQDSYE. The complete CDR3 protein is CASSLRQDSYEQYF.